This T cell receptor beta chain was found in a study of blood T cell repertoires in COVID-19. Across the whole study: COVID-19 samples from acute and convalescent phases originated in the United States, Italy and Spain.

The V gene lost 6 bases and the J gene lost 10 bases, with 10 bases spanning the gap. The CDR3 has 11 residues. Authors' processing steps: Reference gene primers were amplified, and this amplification served to estimate nucleated cell counts. Sequencing was performed with immunoSEQ multiplex PCR; in TCRdb, only in-frame clones are kept and a portion is missing. V and J calls and clone size come straight from that table; D and trimming were deduced from the DNA. The table lists tens of thousands of clones, 81% of them singletons. Seattle participants joined during active infection and were tracked over time.

The source material was peripheral blood. The chain employs TRBV12-3 or TRBV12-4 and TRBJ2-1; D not certain. The origin of this receptor is a woman over 75 with COVID-19, enrolled during active disease. The chain's CDR3 is CASRGSGEQFF. As DNA, the CDR3 is TGTGCCAGCAGAGGTTCAGGAGAGCAGTTCTTC.